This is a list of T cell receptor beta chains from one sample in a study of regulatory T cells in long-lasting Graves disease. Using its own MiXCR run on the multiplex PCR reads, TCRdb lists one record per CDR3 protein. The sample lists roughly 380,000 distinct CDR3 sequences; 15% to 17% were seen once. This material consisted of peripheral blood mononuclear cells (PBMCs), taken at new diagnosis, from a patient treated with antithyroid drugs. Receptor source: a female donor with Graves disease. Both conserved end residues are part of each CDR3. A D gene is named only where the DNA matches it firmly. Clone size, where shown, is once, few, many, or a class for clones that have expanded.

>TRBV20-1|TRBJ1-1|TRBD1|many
CSAPDRGRRTEAFF
TGCAGTGCACCTGACAGGGGGCGACGGACTGAAGCTTTCTTT
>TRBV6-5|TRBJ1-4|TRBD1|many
CASSYSDRVNEKLFF
TGTGCCAGCAGTTACTCCGACAGGGTTAATGAAAAACTGTTTTTT
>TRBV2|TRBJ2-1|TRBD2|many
CASRVSGRKTSSSYNEQFF
TGTGCCAGCAGAGTTAGCGGGAGGAAAACCTCGAGCTCCTACAATGAGCAGTTCTTC
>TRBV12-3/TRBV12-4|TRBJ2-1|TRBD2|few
CASSSTSGRGGHHEQFF
TGTGCCAGCAGTTCCACCTCAGGGCGGGGGGGCCACCATGAGCAGTTCTTC
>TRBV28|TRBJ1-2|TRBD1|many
CASSGARTGSGSYGYTF
TGTGCCAGCAGTGGGGCCCGGACAGGGTCCGGGAGCTATGGCTACACCTTC
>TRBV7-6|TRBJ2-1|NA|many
CASSYGTPHGDNEQFF
TGTGCCAGCAGCTACGGGACACCCCACGGGGACAATGAGCAGTTCTTC
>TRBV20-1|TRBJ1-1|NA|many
CSARDQAGINTEAFF
TGCAGTGCTAGAGATCAGGCAGGGATAAACACTGAAGCTTTCTTT
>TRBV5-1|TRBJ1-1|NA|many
CASSVGTPETEAFF
TGCGCCAGCAGCGTTGGTACACCTGAAACTGAAGCTTTCTTT
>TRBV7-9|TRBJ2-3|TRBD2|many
CASRARREGLKDTQYF
TGTGCCAGCAGAGCGCGGCGGGAGGGCCTGAAGGATACGCAGTATTTT
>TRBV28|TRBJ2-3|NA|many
CASSLGHRGGGTDTQYF
TGTGCCAGCAGTTTGGGCCACAGGGGGGGTGGCACAGATACGCAGTATTTT
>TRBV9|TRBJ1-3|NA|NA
CASSVGTGNTIYF
TGTGCCAGCAGCGTAGGCACTGGAAACACCATATATTTT
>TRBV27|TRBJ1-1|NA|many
CASGGIGGDTEAFF
TGTGCCAGCGGGGGTATCGGGGGTGATACTGAAGCTTTCTTT
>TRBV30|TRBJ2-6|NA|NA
CAWSVSTAGANVLTF
TGTGCCTGGAGTGTATCGACGGCTGGGGCCAACGTCCTGACTTTC
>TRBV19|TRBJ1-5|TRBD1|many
CASSIEPPGQGAVRSNQPQHF
TGTGCCAGTAGTATAGAACCCCCGGGTCAGGGGGCCGTTAGAAGCAATCAGCCCCAGCATTTT
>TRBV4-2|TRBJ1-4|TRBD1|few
CASSQLTGVNEKLFF
TGTGCCAGCAGCCAGCTCACAGGGGTTAATGAAAAACTGTTTTTT
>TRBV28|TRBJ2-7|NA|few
CASAGGSRSYEQYF
TGTGCCAGCGCAGGAGGTTCCCGCTCCTACGAGCAGTACTTC
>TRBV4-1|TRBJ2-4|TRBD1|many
CASSRGQGSKNIQYF
TGCGCCAGCAGCCGAGGACAGGGGAGCAAAAACATTCAGTACTTC
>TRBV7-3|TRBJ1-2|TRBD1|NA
CASSLGQGARVYGYTF
TGTGCCAGCAGCTTGGGACAGGGGGCGAGGGTCTATGGCTACACCTTC